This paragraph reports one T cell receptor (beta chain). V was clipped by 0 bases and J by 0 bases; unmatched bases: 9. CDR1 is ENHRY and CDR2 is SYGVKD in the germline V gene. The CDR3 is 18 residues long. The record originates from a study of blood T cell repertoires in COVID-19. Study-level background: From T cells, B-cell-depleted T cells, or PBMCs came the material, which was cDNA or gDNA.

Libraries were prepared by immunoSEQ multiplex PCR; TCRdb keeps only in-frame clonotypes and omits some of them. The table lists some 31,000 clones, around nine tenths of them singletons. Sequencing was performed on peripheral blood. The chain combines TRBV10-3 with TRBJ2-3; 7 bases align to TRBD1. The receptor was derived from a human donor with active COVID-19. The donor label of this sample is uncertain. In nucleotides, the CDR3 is TGTGCCATCAGTGAGTCTAACCTAAAGGGGGCCAGCACAGATACGCAGTATTTT. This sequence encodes CAISESNLKGASTDTQYF.